These 26 T cell receptor beta chains were all obtained from the same sample, sequenced in a study of cytomegalovirus exposure and HLA in healthy donors. Amplification used 60 Vbeta primers and 13 Jbeta primers. Assay used: immunoSEQ multiplex PCR; TCRdb lists only in-frame clones, some missing. The top ten clones hold more than 1.5% of a sample with about 130,000 clones, approximately 61% of them seen once. Sequenced: PBMCs. The receptors shown here come from a human donor in good health.

In its sample, this clone was seen a few times. The chain joins TRBV7-8 to TRBJ2-7; 7 bases agree with TRBD2. The CDR3 runs to 15 residues. The trim removed 2 bases at V and 2 bases at J, leaving 6 bases unmatched. CDR1 and CDR2 (germline): SGHVS, FQNEAQ. CDR3 residues: CASSLRQGLPYEQYF. CDR3 nucleotide sequence: TGTGCCAGCAGCTTAAGGCAGGGACTACCCTACGAGCAGTACTTC.

This clone has just one count. This chain links TRBV18 with TRBJ2-5; the D is unclear. This CDR3 has 15 amino acids. Germline V lookup: CDR1 KGHSH, CDR2 LQKENI. V lost 3 bases and J lost 2, with 13 bases in between. The CDR3 is CASSPEVITQETQYF. CDR3 bases: TGTGCCAGCTCACCTGAGGTTATCACTCAAGAGACCCAGTACTTC.

The V and J genes are TRBV7-2 and TRBJ2-5; D is undetermined. Germline loops: CDR1 SGHTA, CDR2 FQGNSA. The CDR3 runs to 13 residues. Between the trimmed V and J ends, which lost 5 bases and 4 bases, there was a span of 11 bases. CDR3 protein: CASSPRFRETQYF. The CDR3 nucleotides are TGTGCCAGCAGCCCCCGGTTTAGAGAGACCCAGTACTTC.

The V and J genes are TRBV19 and TRBJ1-1, with a weak D call TRBD1 (6 bases). V dropped 5 bases and J dropped 5 bases, with 12 bases sitting between them. The CDR3 consists of 13 residues. Germline V gene sequence: CDR1 LNHDA, CDR2 SQIVND (reference sequence). The CDR3 sequence: CASSSGQRTEAFF. CDR3 bases: TGTGCCAGTAGTTCCGGACAGCGAACTGAAGCTTTCTTT.

The chain recombines TRBV4-1 with TRBJ1-4; D perhaps matches TRBD1 (6 bases). CDR3 length: 14 amino acids. The ends were cut back, 4 bases at V and 4 bases at J, with 10 bases in the middle. From germline, CDR1 is MGHRA and CDR2 YSYEKL. CDR3 protein: CASSRGQFNEKLFF. The CDR3 DNA sequence: TGCGCCAGCAGCCGCGGACAGTTTAATGAAAAACTGTTTTTT.

This chain connects TRBV11-3 to TRBJ2-7; 7 bases are a match to TRBD2. Germline V lookup: CDR1 SGHNT, CDR2 YENEEA. The CDR3 consists of 13 residues. V trimming: 5 bases; J trimming: 2 bases; junction bases outside the gene matches: 3. For the CDR3, the DNA is TGTGCCAGCAGCCGGGAGGAGACCTACGAGCAGTACTTC. Residues: CASSREETYEQYF.

The gene calls are TRBV19 and TRBJ2-7, with 10 bases identical to TRBD2. Trimming cost V 5 bases and J 2 bases; bases outside gene matches: 9. CDR3 length: 16 amino acids. Per the germline V gene, CDR1 is LNHDA and CDR2 is SQIVND (reference sequence). CDR3: CASSPRGLAHTYEQYF. CDR3 nucleotides: TGTGCCAGTAGTCCCCGGGGACTAGCGCACACCTACGAGCAGTACTTC. The full variable domain, its missing parts supplied by reference TRBV19 and TRBJ2-7, is DGGITQSPKYLFRKEGQNVTLSCEQNLNHDAMYWYRQDPGQGLRLIYYSQIVNDFQKGDIAEGYSVSREKKESFPLTVTSAQKNPTAFYLCASSPRGLAHTYEQYFGPGTRLTVT.

V usage is TRBV7-8 and J usage is TRBJ2-7; TRBD1 matches 8 bases. This CDR3 is 12 amino acids long. Germline CDR1 SGHVS, CDR2 FQNEAQ. With 5 bases clipped from V and 12 bases from J, the junction kept 9 bases outside the gene matches. The CDR3 DNA is TGTGCCAGCAGCAACAACGACAGGGGCGGGTACTTC. Protein product: CASSNNDRGGYF.

This clone occurred a few times. V gene TRBV28 combines with J gene TRBJ1-5; tentative D call: TRBD1 (6 bases). V was shortened by 0 bases and J by 0 bases, with 9 bases between the two germline ends. CDR3 size: 16 residues. Germline V lookup: CDR1 MDHEN, CDR2 SYDVKM. The CDR3 loop reads CASSLWAGDSNQPQHF. DNA of the CDR3: TGTGCCAGCAGTTTATGGGCAGGGGATAGCAATCAGCCCCAGCATTTT.

This chain joins TRBV29-1 and TRBJ1-4; weak D call: TRBD1 (5 bases). CDR1 is SQVTM and CDR2 is ANQGSEA in the germline V gene. The CDR3 has 15 amino acids. Trimming shortened V by 6 bases and J by 4 bases, and 18 bases separated the two germline ends. The CDR3 DNA follows: TGCAGCGTCCCGGGGGAGGGGACGGTTAATGAAAAACTGTTTTTT. This translates into CSVPGEGTVNEKLFF.

This chain links TRBV6-1 with TRBJ1-4; tentative D call: TRBD1 (5 bases). V lost 2 bases, J lost 6 bases, and 22 bases lay in between. CDR3 length equals 18 residues. Germline CDR1 reads MNHNS; CDR2 reads SASEGT. CDR3 coding DNA: TGTGCCAGCAGTGAATCTCCCCTTCGACAGTCTTGGGATGAAAAACTGTTTTTT. Its translation is CASSESPLRQSWDEKLFF.

This clone was counted only a few times. The rearrangement joins TRBV6-1 to TRBJ1-1; D gene ambiguous. Per germline, CDR1 MNHNS and CDR2 SASEGT. The CDR3 is 12 amino acids. The V end lost 7 bases, the J end lost 11 bases, and 17 bases lay between the germline ends. The CDR3 reads CASTSGRAGAFF. The CDR3 region has the DNA TGTGCCAGCACCTCGGGCCGCGCGGGGGCTTTCTTT.

This clone appeared once. V and J are TRBV9 and TRBJ1-1; D gene ambiguous. Germline V lookup: CDR1 SGDLS, CDR2 YYNGEE. Trimming removed 0 bases from V and 1 base from J, with 7 bases in between. This CDR3 is 14 amino acids long. In DNA form, the CDR3 reads TGTGCCAGCAGCGTAGATGGGCAGAACACTGAAGCTTTCTTT. Amino acid sequence: CASSVDGQNTEAFF. The full variable domain, with the rest looked up from reference TRBV9 and TRBJ1-1, is DSGVTQTPKHLITATGQRVTLRCSPRSGDLSVYWYQQSLDQGLQFLIQYYNGEERAKGNILERFSAQQFPDLHSELNLSSLELGDSALYFCASSVDGQNTEAFFGQGTRLTVV.

This clone has only a few counts. The chain combines TRBV7-9 with TRBJ1-2; D is unresolved. The CDR3 has 14 amino acids. V lost 1 base and J 5 bases, leaving 11 bases between the germline ends. CDR1 and CDR2 from the germline V gene are SEHNR and FQNEAQ (reference sequence). In nucleotides, the CDR3 is TGTGCCAGCAGCTTAGGAGGGTTCGTTTATGGCTACACCTTC. This gives the protein CASSLGGFVYGYTF.

This clone was detected only a few times. The gene calls are TRBV6-5 and TRBJ2-7, with D perhaps matching TRBD1 (5 bases). The CDR3 covers 14 residues. V shed 6 bases and J shed 2 bases, with 14 bases lying between them. Germline loops: CDR1 MNHEY, CDR2 SVGAGI. The DNA of the CDR3 is TGTGCCAGCAGCGCTTCAGGGTCTCCCTACGAGCAGTACTTC. It encodes CASSASGSPYEQYF.

The V gene is TRBV11-3, the J gene TRBJ2-3, with D possibly TRBD2 on 5 matching bases. Looked up from germline, CDR1 is SGHNT and CDR2 is YENEEA. Trimming pared 5 bases from V and 6 bases from J, leaving 15 bases between. CDR3 length equals 14 residues. CDR3 region: CASSLSGYGDTQYF. CDR3 DNA sequence: TGTGCCAGCAGCCTCTCGGGGTACGGGGATACGCAGTATTTT.

V gene TRBV9 combines with J gene TRBJ2-5; 12 bases line up with TRBD2. Per the germline V gene, CDR1 is SGDLS and CDR2 is YYNGEE. The J segment lost 4 bases and the V segment lost 0 bases, leaving 4 bases of the junction unmatched. The CDR3 consists of 16 residues. CDR3 in amino acids: CASSVGASGRGETQYF. The CDR3 bases are TGTGCCAGCAGCGTAGGGGCTAGCGGGAGGGGAGAGACCCAGTACTTC.

This chain links TRBV19 with TRBJ2-7; 14 nucleotides match TRBD2. The CDR3 totals 17 residues. V lost 6 bases to trimming and J lost 3 bases; unmatched junction nucleotides: 10. Germline values: CDR1 LNHDA, CDR2 SQIVND (reference sequence). The CDR3 loop reads CASRISLGTSGSYEQYF. The CDR3 DNA reads TGTGCCAGTAGGATTTCCCTCGGGACTAGCGGGAGCTACGAGCAGTACTTC.

This clone was recorded a few times. This sequence joins TRBV7-9 and TRBJ2-1; 11 positions match TRBD1. This CDR3 contains 15 residues. Germline values: CDR1 SEHNR, CDR2 FQNEAQ (reference sequence). V lost 5 bases and J lost 6; bases outside the gene matches: 6. CDR3 protein: CASSAGTGGSNEQFF. In DNA, the CDR3 is TGTGCCAGCAGCGCCGGGACAGGGGGTTCCAATGAGCAGTTCTTC.

The chain recombines TRBV6-5 with TRBJ1-5; no definite D call. The ends were cut back, 0 bases at V and 6 bases at J, with 6 bases in the middle. Germline CDR1 and CDR2: MNHEY and SVGAGI. The CDR3 loop spans 13 amino acids. CDR3 protein: CASSYSNGQPQHF. CDR3 in DNA: TGTGCCAGCAGTTACTCGAACGGTCAGCCCCAGCATTTT.

The V gene is TRBV2, the J gene TRBJ2-2; the match to TRBD1 covers 9 bases. V dropped 6 bases and J dropped 6; count of bases not matched to a gene: 17. The CDR3 covers 18 residues. Germline CDR1 reads SNHLY; CDR2 reads FYNNEI. CDR3 in DNA: TGTGCCAGCAGACTCGAGGCCGGACAGGGGATTGAGGCCGGGGAGCTGTTTTTT. Translation gives CASRLEAGQGIEAGELFF.

V and J are TRBV7-9 and TRBJ1-2; D remains ambiguous. Germline V gives CDR1 SEHNR, CDR2 FQNEAQ (reference sequence). There are 15 residues in the CDR3. V lost 0 bases to trimming and J lost 2 bases, with 10 bases between them. Here the CDR3 DNA reads TGTGCCAGCAGCTTAGCGTCGGGGTCGAACTATGGCTACACCTTC. Translation gives CASSLASGSNYGYTF.

This clone appeared a few times. V usage is TRBV6-6 and J usage is TRBJ2-1, with D hard to call. This CDR3 has 15 residues. V gave up 2 bases and J gave up 0 bases, with 8 bases separating them. In germline, CDR1 is MNHNY, CDR2 SVGAGI (reference sequence). DNA for the CDR3: TGTGCCAGCAGTTACGGAGTCCTCTCCTACAATGAGCAGTTCTTC. Its protein product is CASSYGVLSYNEQFF.

J is TRBJ1-5 and V is TRBV18; D is unclear. The CDR3 is 13 residues long. Trimming removed 6 bases at V and 8 bases at J, with 14 bases between. From germline, CDR1 is KGHSH and CDR2 LQKENI. CDR3 residues: CASSTRRAEPQHF. DNA for the CDR3: TGTGCCAGCTCCACGAGGAGGGCCGAGCCCCAGCATTTT.

V and J are TRBV9 and TRBJ2-1, with 8 bases identical to TRBD2. The CDR3 consists of 16 residues. The germline V gene encodes CDR1 SGDLS and CDR2 YYNGEE. Trimming removed 0 bases from V and 4 bases from J; junction bases left unmatched: 6. The CDR3 protein is CASSVASSGFYNEQFF. CDR3 sequence (DNA): TGTGCCAGCAGCGTAGCTTCTAGCGGGTTTTACAATGAGCAGTTCTTC.

The V gene is TRBV5-4, the J gene TRBJ2-5, with 9 bases matching TRBD2. Germline CDR1 SGHNT, CDR2 YYREEE (reference sequence). Trimming at V came to 5 bases and at J to 5 bases, leaving 7 bases not matched to a gene. The CDR3 sequence is 14 residues long. CDR3 residues: CASREAGGDETQYF. The CDR3 coding sequence is TGTGCCAGCAGGGAAGCGGGAGGTGACGAGACCCAGTACTTC.